This TCR beta chain was retrieved from a study of cytomegalovirus exposure and HLA in healthy donors. The study, taken as a whole, reports: The Asian-associated ancestry cluster reportedly had fewer N-insertions than the approximately 700-donor mean in a later analysis.

The primer mix had 60 Vbeta and 13 Jbeta primers. This table comes from immunoSEQ multiplex PCR, and its TCRdb copy is limited to in-frame clones, with some not included. This table holds tens of thousands of clones, approximately 80% found once. Notes on this clone: Its specificity is not known.

V was trimmed by 0 bases and J by 3 bases, leaving 6 bases between them. The CDR3 runs 14 residues. CDR1 and CDR2 (germline): LNHNV, YYDKDF (reference sequence). The material sequenced was PBMCs. The clonotype originates from a female donor in good health and CMV-seronegative. The chain couples TRBV15 to TRBJ1-5, with D uncertain. The CDR3 spells CATSREYVNQPQHF. The CDR3 region has the DNA TGTGCCACCAGCAGAGAGTATGTCAATCAGCCCCAGCATTTT.